This TCR beta chain appears in the sequencing data of a study of regulatory T cells in long-lasting Graves disease. This clonotype was counted many times. Its cognate antigen is unknown. Time point defined: newly diagnosed GD, antithyroid drugs for less than 3 months. Making the TCR library involved RNA that had been extracted from PBMCs. General study results and limits: TRBV28, TRBJ1-2 and TRBJ2-5 emerged as the favored segments in persistent disease.

With 5 bases removed from V and 0 bases from J, the gap between germline ends came to 21 bases. The germline V gene has CDR1 SGHRS and CDR2 YFSETQ. The CDR3 contains 17 residues. Assembly of TCR beta libraries relied on iRepertoire HTBI primers together with Arm-PCR of CDR3 regions. MiXCR, run by TCRdb on the multiplex PCR reads, gives a single entry per CDR3 protein. This table holds approximately 470,000 distinct CDR3 sequences, under 20% found once. The sample also formed part of further work on T cells in Graves' hyperthyroidism and ophthalmopathy.

The chain combines TRBV5-1 with TRBJ2-7, with TRBD1 as a possible D gene (5 bases). The sequence came from a man aged 40-50 years with Graves disease. The sample in question was peripheral blood mononuclear cells (PBMCs), obtained at new diagnosis, from a patient treated with antithyroid drugs. CDR3 nucleotide sequence: TGCGCCAGCAGGATGGGGCTAGACGGGCAAAGCTCCTACGAGCAGTACTTC. Translation gives CASRMGLDGQSSYEQYF.